These 24 T cell receptor beta chains originate from one sample sequenced in a study of cytomegalovirus exposure and HLA in healthy donors. Use of 60 Vbeta and 13 Jbeta primers characterized the PCR. Clones were read by immunoSEQ multiplex PCR, and TCRdb kept only the in-frame ones, dropping some. The repertoire holds approximately 79,000 clones, with 78% as singletons. The material sequenced was PBMCs. Receptors were obtained from a male donor in good health and CMV-seropositive.

This clone occurred a few times. The CDR3: CASTETGATNEKLFF. CDR3 DNA: TGTGCCAGCACCGAGACAGGAGCAACTAATGAAAAACTGTTTTTT. The V and J genes are TRBV5-6 and TRBJ1-4; possible D gene TRBD1, 6 bases. The CDR3 consists of 15 residues. The germline V gene has CDR1 SGHDT and CDR2 YYEEEE. The ends were cut back, 6 bases at V and 0 bases at J, with 12 bases in the middle.

This chain links TRBV19 with TRBJ1-2; D uncertain. This CDR3 is built from 14 residues. From germline, CDR1 is LNHDA and CDR2 SQIVND (reference sequence). V was pared by 5 bases and J by 8 bases, with 18 bases between. The CDR3 DNA follows: TGTGCCAGTAGTCTTTTCACACATCTAGAAGGCTACACCTTC. Its protein is CASSLFTHLEGYTF.

In DNA form, the CDR3 reads TGCGCCAGCAGTCAAAACTTAGTCCAGAACACTGAAGCTTTCTTT. Its translation is CASSQNLVQNTEAFF. This chain joins TRBV23-1 and TRBJ1-1; no definite D call. TRBV23-1 qualifies as an ORF whose function is uncertain. The length of the CDR3 is 15 residues. The V gene lost 2 bases and the J gene lost 1 base, with 11 bases spanning the gap.

This clone was found once. This chain joins TRBV27 and TRBJ2-5; D uncertain. The DNA matches TRBJ2-7 better at its end, which makes the J call doubtful. The V gene's germline CDR1 is MNHEY and CDR2 SMNVEV (reference sequence). This CDR3 has 11 residues. The CDR3 here is CASSSLYEQYF. The CDR3 nucleotides are TGTGCCAGCAGTTCCCTATACGAGCAGTACTTC.

This rearrangement joins TRBV28 to TRBJ2-5; TRBD2 is a possible D gene (6 bases). Germline CDR1 MDHEN, CDR2 SYDVKM. V was shortened by 2 bases and J by 4 bases, with 14 bases between the two germline ends. The CDR3 contains 15 residues. The CDR3 DNA reads as TGTGCCAGCAGTTTACACAGTCGGGGGAGAGAGACCCAGTACTTC. Translated, it gives CASSLHSRGRETQYF.

This clone was detected only a few times. The chain joins TRBV7-8 to TRBJ2-3, with D perhaps matching TRBD1 (6 bases). CDR3 length: 16 amino acids. The germline CDR1 and CDR2 sequences are SGHVS and FQNEAQ. V gave up 5 bases and J gave up 4 bases, with 19 bases separating them. The CDR3 region is CASSTLDRGASDTQYF. The CDR3 DNA sequence: TGTGCCAGCAGCACCTTGGACAGAGGGGCCTCAGATACGCAGTATTTT.

The sample holds one count of this clone. The V gene is TRBV2, the J gene TRBJ1-4; D remains ambiguous. This CDR3 comprises 15 residues. The V end lost 3 bases, the J end lost 7 bases, and 15 bases lay between the germline ends. Looked up from germline, CDR1 is SNHLY and CDR2 is FYNNEI. The DNA of the CDR3 is TGTGCCAGCAGTGACTTGGGTACCACGGGTGAAAAACTGTTTTTT. It is translated as CASSDLGTTGEKLFF.

The rearrangement uses TRBV6-4 and TRBJ2-2; TRBD2 is a possible D gene (5 bases). Germline V lookup: CDR1 MRHNA, CDR2 SNTAGT. The CDR3 runs 17 residues. V was cut by 0 bases and J by 2 bases, with 13 bases left in between. The CDR3 region has the DNA TGTGCCAGCAGTGACTCGATAATTGGACTTAACACCGGGGAGCTGTTTTTT. Its protein product is CASSDSIIGLNTGELFF.

The rearrangement joins TRBV5-1 to TRBJ2-5; maybe TRBD2 (5 bases). CDR1 and CDR2 (germline): SGHRS, YFSETQ. V lost 4 bases and J 2 bases, leaving 15 bases between the germline ends. This CDR3 contains 15 residues. CDR3 sequence reads: CASSPSVGGQETQYF. The DNA for the CDR3 is TGCGCCAGCAGCCCCAGTGTGGGCGGGCAAGAGACCCAGTACTTC.

This clone was observed a handful of times. The gene calls are TRBV4-1 and TRBJ2-4, with TRBD2 as a possible D gene (6 bases). Trimming pared 4 bases from V and 1 base from J, leaving 20 bases between. The V gene's germline CDR1 is MGHRA and CDR2 YSYEKL. This CDR3 is 18 amino acids long. CDR3 sequence (DNA): TGCGCCAGCAGCCTTGGGAGGCAGGCCGGTTATGCCAAAAACATTCAGTACTTC. Protein product: CASSLGRQAGYAKNIQYF.

This clone was observed many times. This chain links TRBV6-4 with TRBJ2-2; 7 bases are a match to TRBD1. V lost 2 bases to trimming and J lost 3 bases; unmatched junction nucleotides: 0. This CDR3 has 14 amino acids. Germline CDR1 MRHNA, CDR2 SNTAGT. The CDR3 region is CASSDGQDTGELFF. As DNA, the CDR3 is TGTGCCAGCAGTGACGGACAGGACACCGGGGAGCTGTTTTTT.

The rearrangement links TRBV19 to TRBJ1-4; 7 bases are shared with TRBD1. V was pared by 0 bases and J by 2 bases, with 9 bases of the junction left unmatched. Germline V gives CDR1 LNHDA, CDR2 SQIVND (reference sequence). The CDR3 extends over 18 amino acids. This CDR3 is CASSIDGLRQGTNEKLFF. The DNA for the CDR3 is TGTGCCAGTAGTATAGATGGCCTCAGACAGGGCACTAATGAAAAACTGTTTTTT.

This clone was observed a handful of times. The chain recombines TRBV7-9 with TRBJ2-1; tentatively, D is TRBD1 (5 bases). Deletions cut 5 bases from V and 9 bases from J, with 17 bases between. CDR1 is SEHNR and CDR2 is FQNEAQ in the germline V gene (reference sequence). The CDR3 contains 14 residues. DNA of the CDR3: TGTGCCAGCAGCCTGAGTGCCAGGGCGGTTGAGCAGTTCTTC. Its protein is CASSLSARAVEQFF.

The chain carries TRBV21-1 and TRBJ1-1; the table's D call, TRBD1, was not checked against the DNA. TRBV21-1 is given as a pseudogene. This CDR3 is 17 amino acids long. CDR3: CASSKLPRTGMNTEAFF. The DNA of the CDR3 is TGTGCCAGCAGCAAACTGCCGCGGACAGGGATGAACACTGAAGCTTTCTTT.

This sequence joins TRBV7-2 and TRBJ2-7; the match to TRBD2 covers 9 bases. Per the germline V gene, CDR1 is SGHTA and CDR2 is FQGNSA. V shed 5 bases, J shed 7 bases, and the junction held 9 bases outside the gene matches. The CDR3 has 14 residues. The CDR3 DNA is TGTGCCAGCAGCGTAGGACTAGCGCGTTGGGAGCAGTACTTC. This encodes CASSVGLARWEQYF.

This clone was picked up one time. The chain uses TRBV5-1 and TRBJ1-2; no firm D call. The ends were cut back, 3 bases at V and 6 bases at J, with 18 bases in the middle. The CDR3 spans 15 residues. Per the germline V gene, CDR1 is SGHRS and CDR2 is YFSETQ. CDR3 loop: CASSWTDPRPHGYTF. DNA of the CDR3: TGCGCCAGCAGCTGGACTGATCCGCGACCCCATGGCTACACCTTC. The entire variable domain, with the rest obtained from reference TRBV5-1 and TRBJ1-2, is as follows: KAGVTQTPRYLIKTRGQQVTLSCSPISGHRSVSWYQQTPGQGLQFLFEYFSETQRNKGNFPGRFSGRQFSNSRSEMNVSTLELGDSALYLCASSWTDPRPHGYTFGSGTRLTVV.

The V call is TRBV19, the J call TRBJ1-5; D not certain. Trimming cost V 5 bases and J 7 bases, with 33 bases left between them. Germline V gives CDR1 LNHDA, CDR2 SQIVND (reference sequence). This CDR3 is built from 20 residues. In DNA form, the CDR3 reads TGTGCCAGTAGTGCAACTTTTAGTATGGTAGGTCTCGGCGGGAAACAGCCCCAGCATTTT. It yields the protein CASSATFSMVGLGGKQPQHF.

The V gene is TRBV7-8, the J gene TRBJ2-5, with 9 bases identical to TRBD2. Germline CDR1 is SGHVS and CDR2 is FQNEAQ. The CDR3 extends over 16 amino acids. V lost 5 bases to trimming and J lost 5 bases; unmatched junction nucleotides: 12. The CDR3 region has the DNA TGTGCCAGCAGCCGGCCTGCTAGCGGGGTTTGGGAGACCCAGTACTTC. Translated, it gives CASSRPASGVWETQYF.

This sequence joins TRBV14 and TRBJ1-3; D possibly corresponds to TRBD1 (5 bases). This CDR3 is 16 amino acids long. Between the trimmed V and J ends, which lost 4 bases and 7 bases, there was a span of 20 bases. From germline, CDR1 is SGHDN and CDR2 FVKESK. CDR3 residues: CASSPRRGRGWNTIYF. CDR3 bases: TGTGCCAGCAGCCCCCGGCGGGGCAGAGGATGGAACACCATATATTTT.

V and J are TRBV27 and TRBJ1-5; D unresolved. The CDR3 runs to 13 residues. CDR1 is MNHEY and CDR2 is SMNVEV in the germline V gene (reference sequence). Trimming cost V 0 bases and J 9 bases, with 9 bases left between them. The CDR3 region has the DNA TGTGCCAGCAGTTTATCGCGGGTCTGGCCCCAGCATTTT. This translates into CASSLSRVWPQHF.

Concerning this clone: Distinct nucleotide sequences in the sample also encode this CDR3. This chain uses TRBV19 with TRBJ1-2; 8 nucleotides line up with TRBD1. Germline V lookup: CDR1 LNHDA, CDR2 SQIVND (reference sequence). The CDR3 covers 13 residues. V trimming: 4 bases; J trimming: 8 bases; junction bases outside the gene matches: 6. CDR3 protein: CASSTTGGDGYTF. The CDR3, as DNA: TGTGCCAGTAGTACAACAGGGGGGGACGGCTACACCTTC.

The rearrangement uses TRBV6-6 and TRBJ1-2; weak D call: TRBD1 (6 bases). V was pared by 7 bases and J by 6 bases, with 18 bases between. The CDR3 is 14 amino acids. Looked up from germline, CDR1 is MNHNY and CDR2 is SVGAGI (reference sequence). CDR3 in DNA: TGTGCCAGCACAAATGGGGGTAGGGGGAATGGCTACACCTTC. Residues: CASTNGGRGNGYTF.

This sequence joins TRBV5-1 and TRBJ2-7; 9 positions agree with TRBD1. V lost 1 base, J lost 2 bases, and 4 bases stayed unmatched. This CDR3 region has 15 residues. CDR1 and CDR2 from the germline V gene are SGHRS and YFSETQ. In nucleotides, the CDR3 is TGCGCCAGCAGCTTGTTTGGACAGGGGACCTACGAGCAGTACTTC. Amino acid sequence: CASSLFGQGTYEQYF.

This chain uses TRBV4-1 with TRBJ2-3; possible D gene TRBD2, 5 bases. This CDR3 has 12 residues. Germline V gene sequence: CDR1 MGHRA, CDR2 YSYEKL. V lost 1 base, J lost 9 bases, and 8 bases lay in between. CDR3 coding DNA: TGCGCCAGCAGCCAAGTATCTAGCACGCAGTATTTT. It yields the protein CASSQVSSTQYF.